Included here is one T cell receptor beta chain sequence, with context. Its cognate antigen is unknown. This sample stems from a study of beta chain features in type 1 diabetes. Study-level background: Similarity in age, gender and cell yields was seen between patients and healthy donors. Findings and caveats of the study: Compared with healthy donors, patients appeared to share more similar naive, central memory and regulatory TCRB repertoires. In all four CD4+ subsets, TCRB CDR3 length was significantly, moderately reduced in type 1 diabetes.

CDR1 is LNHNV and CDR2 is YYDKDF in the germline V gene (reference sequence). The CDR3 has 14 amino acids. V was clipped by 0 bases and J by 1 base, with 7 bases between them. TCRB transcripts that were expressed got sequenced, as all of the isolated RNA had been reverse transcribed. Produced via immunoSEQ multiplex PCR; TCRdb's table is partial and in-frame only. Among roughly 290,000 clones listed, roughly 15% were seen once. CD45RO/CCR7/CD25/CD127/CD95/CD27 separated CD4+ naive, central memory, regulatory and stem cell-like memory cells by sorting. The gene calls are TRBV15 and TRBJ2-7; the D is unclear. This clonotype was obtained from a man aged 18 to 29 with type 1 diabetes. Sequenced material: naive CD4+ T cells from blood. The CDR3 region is CATSRDIVSYEQYF. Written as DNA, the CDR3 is TGTGCCACCAGCAGAGATATAGTGTCCTACGAGCAGTACTTC.